Given below is one T cell receptor beta chain in context. This CDR3 contains 17 residues. The V segment lost 0 bases and the J segment 6 bases; nucleotides outside the gene matches: 8. Germline V gives CDR1 SGHRS, CDR2 YFSETQ. Roughly 10^5 TCR templates per sample were sequenced. TCRdb's copy holds only in-frame clones and misses some; the assay was immunoSEQ multiplex PCR. This sample carries approximately 120,000 clones, roughly nine tenths of them seen once, and the ten largest clones take under 0.75%. These data are taken from a study of siplizumab effects on memory and regulatory T cells. The chain combines TRBV5-1 with TRBJ2-1; 11 nucleotides align to TRBD2. The receptor was derived from a human donor in good health. The sample was Tregs sorted from blood. CDR3 in amino acids: CASSLDRGLAGGNEQFF. The DNA of the CDR3 is TGCGCCAGCAGCTTGGACAGAGGGCTAGCGGGAGGCAATGAGCAGTTCTTC.